This T cell receptor beta chain was obtained from a study of OX40 agonist ivuxolimab in advanced cancers. General study results and limits: Among the lowest peripheral clonal expansion occurred in 0.1-3.0 mg/kg partial responders.

From germline, CDR1 is LGHNA and CDR2 YNFKEQ. The CDR3 sequence is 14 residues long. V lost 8 bases and J lost 1; bases outside the gene matches: 3. Concerning this clone: Its antigen is not identified.

Assay: immunoSEQ multiplex PCR; the TCRdb copy retains only in-frame clones and omits some. The repertoire includes some 10,000 clones, 60% to 85% of them detected once, and 22% sits in the top ten. Any history of autoimmune disease or systemic immunosuppression disqualified patients. The chain couples TRBV4-2 to TRBJ2-3; 10 bases match TRBD2. The TCR comes from an adult with an advanced solid tumor such as melanoma, head and neck, liver or kidney cancer. The sequencing used CD4+ or CD8+ T cells sorted from blood, collected in a trial of the OX40 agonist ivuxolimab. The CDR3 spells CASGSGGGTDTQYF. CDR3 bases: TGTGCCAGCGGGAGCGGGGGGGGCACAGATACGCAGTATTTT.